A selection of T cell receptor beta chains follows, all from one sample in a study of T cells in Graves' hyperthyroidism and ophthalmopathy. MiXCR was run by TCRdb on the multiplex PCR reads, yielding one entry per CDR3 protein. The table records 95,000 to 110,000 distinct CDR3 sequences, about 50% of them present only once. Sequencing used blood. The origin of the receptors is a man in his forties with Graves' hyperthyroidism. CDR3s include the opening cysteine and the closing phenylalanine or tryptophan. D genes are given only for firm matches. Expanded clones get a size class; other rows say once, few or many, or leave the size out.

>many|TRBV9|TRBJ2-3|TRBD1|17
TGTGCCAGCAGCGTGTACGGACAGGGTAGTACCACAGATACGCAGTATTTT
CASSVYGQGSTTDTQYF
>once|TRBV29-1|TRBJ1-1|-|11
TGCAGCAGCTGCATGAACACTGAAGCCTTCTTT
CSSCMNTEAFF
>-|TRBV7-2|TRBJ1-3|-|10
TGTGCCAGCAACCTAAACACCATATACTTT
CASNLNTIYF
>many|TRBV12-3/TRBV12-4|TRBJ2-7|-|13
TGTGCCAGCAGTTTAGGGCAGCCCTACGAGCAGTACTTC
CASSLGQPYEQYF
>many|TRBV20-1|TRBJ2-1|-|15
TGCAGTGCTAGACAAGTTTGGGGCGAGGGGAATGAGCAGTTCTTC
CSARQVWGEGNEQFF
>-|TRBV10-3|TRBJ2-5|TRBD1|12
TGTGCCATCAGTGTGGACAGGGAGACCCAGTACTTC
CAISVDRETQYF
>-|TRBV6-1|TRBJ2-7|-|15
TGTGCCAGCAGTGAACCGCAGGGGGGCTCCTACGAGCAGTACTTC
CASSEPQGGSYEQYF
>-|TRBV7-6|TRBJ2-5|TRBD1|15
TGTGCCAGCCGCGATAGAACAGGGGGCCAAGAGACCCAGTACTTC
CASRDRTGGQETQYF
>-|TRBV9|TRBJ1-2|-|13
TGTGCCAGCAGCGTGGGAGCTCTATATGGCTACACCTTC
CASSVGALYGYTF
>-|TRBV29-1|TRBJ1-6|-|14
TGCAGCGGATTTGGGGCAGGGTATAATTCACCCCTCCACTTT
CSGFGAGYNSPLHF
>-|TRBV29-1|TRBJ2-1|TRBD2|10
TGCAGCGGACAGCGGGGGGGTCCGTTCTTC
CSGQRGGPFF
>many|TRBV3-1|TRBJ1-6|-|13
TGTGCCAGCAGCCAAGAAGGGGTTTCACCCCTCCACTTT
CASSQEGVSPLHF